The TCR beta chain described here comes from a study of cytomegalovirus exposure and HLA in healthy donors. Study-wide findings and caveats: Prediction of most subjects' HLA-A and HLA-B alleles by TCR beta sequences was reportedly accurate. In vitro, a few CMV-associated chains proved specific for CMV antigens. As a later analysis revealed, the rate of TCR association differed by HLA locus, with DRB1 most and HLA-C fewest.

The PCR ran on 60 Vbeta and 13 Jbeta primers. Some clones are missing from TCRdb's copy, which holds only in-frame ones; the method was immunoSEQ multiplex PCR. The sample includes some 150,000 clones, around 78% seen only once; the top ten take approximately 0.76%. Comment on this clone: No antigen is known for it.

Germline values: CDR1 SGHRS, CDR2 YFSETQ. This CDR3 has 17 residues. J lost 5 bases, V lost 0 bases, and 10 bases had no gene match. Sequenced input: PBMCs. The chain carries TRBV5-1 and TRBJ2-5, with TRBD2 identical over 10 bases. The receptor's source is a female donor in good health and CMV-seronegative. The CDR3 coding sequence is TGCGCCAGCAGCTTGGGTCCTAGCGGGGGCTCCGGGGAGACCCAGTACTTC. Its protein is CASSLGPSGGSGETQYF.